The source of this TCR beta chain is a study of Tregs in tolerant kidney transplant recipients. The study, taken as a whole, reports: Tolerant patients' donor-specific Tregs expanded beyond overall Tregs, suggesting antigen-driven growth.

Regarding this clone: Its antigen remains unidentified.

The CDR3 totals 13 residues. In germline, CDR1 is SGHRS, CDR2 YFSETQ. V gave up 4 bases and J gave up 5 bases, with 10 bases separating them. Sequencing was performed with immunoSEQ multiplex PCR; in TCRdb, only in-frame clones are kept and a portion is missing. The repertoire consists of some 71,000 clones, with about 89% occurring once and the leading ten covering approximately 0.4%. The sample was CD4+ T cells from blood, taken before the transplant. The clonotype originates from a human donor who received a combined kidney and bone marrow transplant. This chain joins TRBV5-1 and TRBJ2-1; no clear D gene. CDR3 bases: TGCGCCAGCAGCATGGAGCGAGACAATGAGCAGTTCTTC. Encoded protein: CASSMERDNEQFF.